This T cell receptor (beta chain) was identified during a study of T cells in Graves' hyperthyroidism and ophthalmopathy. Study as a whole: Peripheral blood was obtained at initial diagnosis, preceding any treatment. Study-wide results and limits: In blood, most of the thyroid clonotypes expanded above 0.001 were also present. Model predictions of ophthalmopathy came a median around 6.5 months before onset.

The CDR3 sequence is 14 residues long. CDR1 LNHNV and CDR2 YYDKDF come from the germline V gene (reference sequence). The ends lost 5 bases at V and 6 bases at J; junction bases unmatched: 9. RNA transcripts served as the template for amplifying TCR beta CDR3 regions. When the TCR CDR3 underwent first-round RT-PCR, the HTBI primer set was used. MiXCR, applied by TCRdb to the multiplex PCR reads, yields one record per CDR3 protein. The data contain roughly 560,000 distinct CDR3 sequences, roughly 14% of them singletons. This clonotype has a count of ten or more. The antigen is undetermined. Every diagnosis used clinical symptoms, serum thyroxine and TRAb, thyroid ultrasound and orbital computed tomography.

This clonotype was obtained from a woman between 40 and 50 years old with Graves' ophthalmopathy. The chain links TRBV15 to TRBJ1-1; 7 positions agree with TRBD1. The material sequenced was blood. This chain's CDR3 is CATSGPTGIPEAFF. CDR3 DNA: TGTGCCACCAGCGGACCGACAGGGATCCCTGAAGCTTTCTTT.